This T cell receptor (beta chain) is from a study of Ad26.COV2.S vaccination and SARS-CoV-2 variants. Trimming left V 2 bases short and J 2 bases short, with 13 bases between. This CDR3 region has 16 residues. Per the germline V gene, CDR1 is LGHNA and CDR2 is YSLEER. The treatment here: roughly 18 received Ad26.COV2.S at low or high dose, single or two shots; about 5 received placebo; per-sample allocation not given. Repertoires come from day 63 after the first vaccine or placebo injection. General study results and limits: Participants given vaccine showed non-spike TCR breadth similar to that of placebo recipients. A substantial breadth of spike-specific CD8+ and CD4+ T cell responses after vaccination has been reported.

In regard to this clone: As yet, its antigen is unknown.

TCRdb's table, derived via immunoSEQ multiplex PCR, lists solely in-frame clones and lacks some. The profile shows around 300,000 clones, about 88% of them singletons. The TCR was taken from a person aged 18 to 59 who received the Ad26.COV2.S COVID-19 vaccine or a placebo. The chain recombines TRBV4-3 with TRBJ1-5, with D possibly matching TRBD1 (5 bases). Sequencing was performed on peripheral blood, taken in a trial of Ad26.COV2.S vaccine versus placebo. CDR3 sequence reads: CASSQTPGGGNQPQHF. As DNA, the CDR3 is TGCGCCAGCAGCCAAACACCGGGGGGGGGCAATCAGCCCCAGCATTTT.